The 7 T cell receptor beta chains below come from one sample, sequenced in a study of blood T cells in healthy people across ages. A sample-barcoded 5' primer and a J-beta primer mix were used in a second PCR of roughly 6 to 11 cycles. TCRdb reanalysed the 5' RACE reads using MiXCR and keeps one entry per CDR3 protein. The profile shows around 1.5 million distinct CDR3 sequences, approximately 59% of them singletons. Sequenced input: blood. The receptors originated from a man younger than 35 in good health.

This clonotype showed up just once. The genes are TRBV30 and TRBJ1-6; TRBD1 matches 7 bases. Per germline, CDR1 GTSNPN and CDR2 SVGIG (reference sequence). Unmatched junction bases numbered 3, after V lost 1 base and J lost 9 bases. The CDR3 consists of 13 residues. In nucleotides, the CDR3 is TGTGCCTGGAGTGCGGACAGGTTTTCACCCCTCCACTTT. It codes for CAWSADRFSPLHF. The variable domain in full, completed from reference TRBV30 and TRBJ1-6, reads SQTIHQWPATLVQPVGSPLSLECTVEGTSNPNLYWYRQAAGRGLQLLFYSVGIGQISSEVPQNLSASRPQDRQFILSSKKLLLSDSGFYLCAWSADRFSPLHFGNGTRLTVT.

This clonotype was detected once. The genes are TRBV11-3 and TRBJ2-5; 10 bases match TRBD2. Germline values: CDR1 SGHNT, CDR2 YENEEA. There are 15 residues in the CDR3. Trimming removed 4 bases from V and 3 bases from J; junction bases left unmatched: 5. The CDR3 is CASSSGLAVEETQYF. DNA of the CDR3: TGTGCCAGCAGCTCCGGACTAGCGGTCGAAGAGACCCAGTACTTC.

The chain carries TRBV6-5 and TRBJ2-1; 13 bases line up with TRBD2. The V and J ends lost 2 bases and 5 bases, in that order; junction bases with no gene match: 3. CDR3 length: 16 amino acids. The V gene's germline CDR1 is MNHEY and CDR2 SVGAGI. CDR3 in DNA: TGTGCCAGCAGTTACCCCGGGACTAGCGGGGACAATGAGCAGTTCTTC. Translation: CASSYPGTSGDNEQFF.

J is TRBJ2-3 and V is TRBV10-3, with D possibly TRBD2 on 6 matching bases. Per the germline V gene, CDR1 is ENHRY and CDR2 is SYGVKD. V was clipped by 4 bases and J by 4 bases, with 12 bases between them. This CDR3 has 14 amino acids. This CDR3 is CAISAGEVADTQYF. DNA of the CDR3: TGTGCCATCAGTGCTGGGGAGGTCGCAGATACGCAGTATTTT.

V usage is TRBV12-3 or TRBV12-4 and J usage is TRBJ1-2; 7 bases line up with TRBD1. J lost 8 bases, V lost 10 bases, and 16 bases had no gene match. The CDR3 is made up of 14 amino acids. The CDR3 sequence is CANRLDNDRAGYTF. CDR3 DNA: TGTGCCAACCGGCTGGACAACGACAGGGCGGGCTACACCTTC.

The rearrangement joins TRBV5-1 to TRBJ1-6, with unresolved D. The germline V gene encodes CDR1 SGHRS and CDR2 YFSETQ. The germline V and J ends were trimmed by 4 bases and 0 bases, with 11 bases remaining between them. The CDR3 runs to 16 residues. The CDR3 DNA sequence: TGCGCCAGCAGCCTAGAACAAAGCTCCTATAATTCACCCCTCCACTTT. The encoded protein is CASSLEQSSYNSPLHF.

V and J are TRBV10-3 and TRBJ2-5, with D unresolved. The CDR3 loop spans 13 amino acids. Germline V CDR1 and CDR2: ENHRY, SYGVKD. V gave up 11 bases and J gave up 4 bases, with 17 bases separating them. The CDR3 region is CAVARRSLETQYF. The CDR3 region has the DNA TGTGCCGTAGCTCGGCGGTCCCTAGAGACCCAGTACTTC.